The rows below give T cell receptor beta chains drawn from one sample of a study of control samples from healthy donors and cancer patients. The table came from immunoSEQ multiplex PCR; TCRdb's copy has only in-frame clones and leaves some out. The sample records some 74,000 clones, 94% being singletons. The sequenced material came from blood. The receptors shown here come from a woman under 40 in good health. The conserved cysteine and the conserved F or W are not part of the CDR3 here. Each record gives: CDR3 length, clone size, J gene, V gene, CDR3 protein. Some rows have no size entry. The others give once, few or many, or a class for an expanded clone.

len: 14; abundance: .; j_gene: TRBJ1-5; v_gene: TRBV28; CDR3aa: ASSFSPSWGGQPQH
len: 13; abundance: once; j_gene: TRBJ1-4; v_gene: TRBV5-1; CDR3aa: AGSNTGGAGEKLF
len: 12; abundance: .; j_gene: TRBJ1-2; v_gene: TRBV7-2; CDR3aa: ASSLDQGEGGYT
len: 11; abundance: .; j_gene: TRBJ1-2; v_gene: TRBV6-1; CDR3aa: ASSEQEVPPAT
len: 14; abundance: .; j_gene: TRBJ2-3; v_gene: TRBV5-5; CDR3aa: ASSLRGEILGDTQY
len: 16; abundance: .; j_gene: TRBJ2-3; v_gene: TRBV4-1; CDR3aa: ASSQTHGGPVTQDTQY
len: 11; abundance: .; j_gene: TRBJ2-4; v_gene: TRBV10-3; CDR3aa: AIRGQGGNIQY
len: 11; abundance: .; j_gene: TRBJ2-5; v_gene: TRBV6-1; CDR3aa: ASSEETAVTQY
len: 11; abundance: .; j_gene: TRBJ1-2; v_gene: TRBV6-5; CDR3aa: ASSYGQNYGYT
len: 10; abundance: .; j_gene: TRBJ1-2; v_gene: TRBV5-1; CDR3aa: ASSLATEGYT
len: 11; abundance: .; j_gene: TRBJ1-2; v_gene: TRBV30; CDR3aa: AQKHPGKMGYT
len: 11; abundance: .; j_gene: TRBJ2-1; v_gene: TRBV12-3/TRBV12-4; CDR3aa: ASSRTSKDEQF
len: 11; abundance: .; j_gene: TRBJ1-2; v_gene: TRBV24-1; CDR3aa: APLGRVDYGYT
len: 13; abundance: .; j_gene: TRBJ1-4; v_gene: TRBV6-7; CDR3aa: AGSYMGATNEKLF
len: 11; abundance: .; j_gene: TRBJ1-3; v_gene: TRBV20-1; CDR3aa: SASVFSGNTIY
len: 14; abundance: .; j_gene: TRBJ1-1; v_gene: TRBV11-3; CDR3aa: ASSAGWPDEGTEAF
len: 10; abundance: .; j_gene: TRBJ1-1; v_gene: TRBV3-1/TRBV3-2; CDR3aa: ASSQGGVGDY
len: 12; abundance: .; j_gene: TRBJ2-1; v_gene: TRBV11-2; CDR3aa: ASGGTQSYNEQF
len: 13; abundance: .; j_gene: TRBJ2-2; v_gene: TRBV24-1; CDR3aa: ATSDFRGYTGELF
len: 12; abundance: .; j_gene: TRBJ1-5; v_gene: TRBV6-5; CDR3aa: ASSYRNSNQPQH
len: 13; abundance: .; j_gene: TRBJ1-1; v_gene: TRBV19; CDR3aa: ASAGEDHNPTEAF
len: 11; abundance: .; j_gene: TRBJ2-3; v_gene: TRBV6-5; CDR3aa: ASSYSGGDTQY
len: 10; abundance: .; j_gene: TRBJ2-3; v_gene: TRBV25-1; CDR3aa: ASCSGTDTQY
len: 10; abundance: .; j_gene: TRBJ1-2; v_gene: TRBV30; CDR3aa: AWNTVNYGYT
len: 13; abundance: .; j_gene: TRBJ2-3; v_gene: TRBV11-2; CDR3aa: ASSLDPGGTDTQY
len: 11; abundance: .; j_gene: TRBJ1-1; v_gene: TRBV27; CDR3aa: ASSLYRNTEAF
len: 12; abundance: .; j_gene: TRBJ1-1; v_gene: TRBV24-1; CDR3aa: ATRQGGMNTEAF
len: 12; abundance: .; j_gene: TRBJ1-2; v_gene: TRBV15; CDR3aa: ATSRDPGGGGYT
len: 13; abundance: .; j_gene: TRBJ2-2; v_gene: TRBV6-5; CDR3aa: ASSYRRGGAGELF
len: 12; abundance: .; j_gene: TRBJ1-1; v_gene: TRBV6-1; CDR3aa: ASSDRGRNTEAF
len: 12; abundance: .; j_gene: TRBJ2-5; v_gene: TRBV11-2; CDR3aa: ASSLPGNRATQY
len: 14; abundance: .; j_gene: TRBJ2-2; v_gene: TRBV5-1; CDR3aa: ASSLGTAISTGELF
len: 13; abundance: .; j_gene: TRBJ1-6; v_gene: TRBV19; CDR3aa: AAAEYPSNNSPLH
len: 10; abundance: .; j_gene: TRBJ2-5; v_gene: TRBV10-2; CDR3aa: ASRFRGETQY
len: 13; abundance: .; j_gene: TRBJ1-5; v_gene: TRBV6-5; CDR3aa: ASSYSRMLHQPQH
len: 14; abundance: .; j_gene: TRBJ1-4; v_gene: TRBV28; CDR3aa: ASSPPPGRFNEKLF
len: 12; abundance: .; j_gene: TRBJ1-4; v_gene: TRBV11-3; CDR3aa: ASSYFNSDEKLF
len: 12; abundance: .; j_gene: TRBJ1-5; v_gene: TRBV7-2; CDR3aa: ASSKGLQGQPQH
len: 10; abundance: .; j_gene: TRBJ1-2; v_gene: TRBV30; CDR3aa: AFGLNNYGYT
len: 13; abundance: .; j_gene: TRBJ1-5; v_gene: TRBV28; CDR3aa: ASSTPGDSNQLQH
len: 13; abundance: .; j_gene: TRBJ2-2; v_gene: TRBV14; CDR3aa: ASSRLEGRTGELF
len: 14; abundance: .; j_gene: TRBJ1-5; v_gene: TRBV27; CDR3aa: ASSPREFYSNQPQH
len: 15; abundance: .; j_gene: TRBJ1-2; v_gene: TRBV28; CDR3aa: ASSVSGQVSFAYGYT
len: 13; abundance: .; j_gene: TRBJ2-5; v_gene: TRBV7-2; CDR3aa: ASSPRRVGTETQY
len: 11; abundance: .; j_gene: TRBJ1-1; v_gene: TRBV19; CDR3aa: ASIADLNTEAF
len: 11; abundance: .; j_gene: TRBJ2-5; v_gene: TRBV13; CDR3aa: ASSPRLQETQY
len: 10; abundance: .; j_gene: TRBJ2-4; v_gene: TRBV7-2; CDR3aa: ASSSTTAPQY
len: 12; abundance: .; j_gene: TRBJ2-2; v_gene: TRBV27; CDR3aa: ASSSQGWGGELF
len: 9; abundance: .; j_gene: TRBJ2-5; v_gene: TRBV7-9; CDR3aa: ASSQGGTQY
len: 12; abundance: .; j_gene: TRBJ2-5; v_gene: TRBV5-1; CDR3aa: ASSLEGAKETQY
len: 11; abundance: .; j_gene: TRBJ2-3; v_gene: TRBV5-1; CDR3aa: ASSSTGTDTQY
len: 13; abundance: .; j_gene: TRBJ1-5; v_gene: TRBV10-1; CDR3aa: ASKPRRSNYQPQH
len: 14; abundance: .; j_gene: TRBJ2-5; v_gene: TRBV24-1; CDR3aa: ATSDNTRGFQETQY